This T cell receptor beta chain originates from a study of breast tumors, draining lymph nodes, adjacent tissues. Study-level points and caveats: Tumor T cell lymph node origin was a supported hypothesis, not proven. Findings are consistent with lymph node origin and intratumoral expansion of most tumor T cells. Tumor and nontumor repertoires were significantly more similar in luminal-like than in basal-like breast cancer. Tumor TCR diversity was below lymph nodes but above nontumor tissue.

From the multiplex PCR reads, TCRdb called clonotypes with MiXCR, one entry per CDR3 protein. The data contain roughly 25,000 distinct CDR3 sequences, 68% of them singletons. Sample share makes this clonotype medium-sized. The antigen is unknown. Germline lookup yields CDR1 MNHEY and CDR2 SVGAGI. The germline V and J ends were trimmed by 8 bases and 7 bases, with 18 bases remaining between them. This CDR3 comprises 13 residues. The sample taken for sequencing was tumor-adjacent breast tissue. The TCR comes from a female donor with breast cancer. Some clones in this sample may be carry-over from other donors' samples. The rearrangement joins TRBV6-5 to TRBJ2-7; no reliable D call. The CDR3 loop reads CASSSGRRWEQYF. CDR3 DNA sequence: TGTGCCAGCTCGTCGGGCCGGAGATGGGAGCAGTACTTC.